This T cell receptor (beta chain) was retrieved from a study of blood T cell repertoires in COVID-19. The V gene end was trimmed by 3 bases and the J gene end by 2 bases; junction bases not matched to a gene: 6. The CDR3 totals 16 residues. Per the germline V gene, CDR1 is MGHRA and CDR2 is YSYEKL. The age range of participants was 18 to 89 years, with residence in 20 to 25 US areas. Two negative PCRs, clearance, or symptom resolution were required of recovered Cohort 3 donors. Measured with immunoSEQ multiplex PCR; TCRdb has only the in-frame clones, and not every one. The sample has just over 300,000 clones, around 86% seen once.

Material: PBMCs or T cells enriched from blood (not recorded which). This TCR came from a young man who had recovered from COVID-19. The chain links TRBV4-1 to TRBJ2-5; 10 bases line up with TRBD2. Written as DNA, the CDR3 is TGCGCCAGCAGCCATCCGGGACTAGCGTATCAAGAGACCCAGTACTTC. Its protein is CASSHPGLAYQETQYF.